What follows are 5 T cell receptor beta chains derived from one specimen sequenced in a study of graft-versus-host responses after intestinal transplantation. Some clones are missing from TCRdb's copy, which holds only in-frame ones; the method was immunoSEQ multiplex PCR. The sample lists over 75,000 clones; around nine tenths were seen once. Their antigens are not known. The sequences come from unstimulated CD8+ T cells sorted from spleen or lymph node cells, collected before transplant. These receptors were obtained from a human donor who was the organ donor for an intestinal transplant.

The DNA of the CDR3 is TGTGCCAGCAGCCAAGCGGGGGCCAACACTGAAGCTTTCTTT. Protein product: CASSQAGANTEAFF. J is TRBJ1-1 and V is TRBV4-2; TRBD1 is a possible D gene (6 bases). This CDR3 spans 14 amino acids. Germline values: CDR1 LGHNA, CDR2 YNFKEQ. V gave up 1 base and J gave up 2 bases, with 8 bases separating them.

The V and J genes are TRBV5-1 and TRBJ2-2; 8 bases fit TRBD1. V was clipped by 2 bases and J by 6 bases; unmatched bases: 12. The CDR3 is made up of 17 amino acids. Germline V lookup: CDR1 SGHRS, CDR2 YFSETQ. The DNA of the CDR3 is TGCGCCAGCAGCTTTAGTTTAAGCGGACAGGGATCCGGGGAGCTGTTTTTT. Protein: CASSFSLSGQGSGELFF.

This rearrangement joins TRBV2 to TRBJ1-2; TRBD1 is a possible D gene (5 bases). This CDR3 contains 14 residues. Per the germline V gene, CDR1 is SNHLY and CDR2 is FYNNEI. V was cut by 4 bases and J by 8 bases, with 17 bases left in between. DNA of the CDR3: TGTGCCAGCAGTGGAGGGGACGGTTATGGAGGCTACACCTTC. Translation: CASSGGDGYGGYTF. Filled out from reference TRBV2 and TRBJ1-2, the complete variable domain reads EPEVTQTPSHQVTQMGQEVILRCVPISNHLYFYWYRQILGQKVEFLVSFYNNEISEKSEIFDDQFSVERPDGSNFTLKIRSTKLEDSAMYFCASSGGDGYGGYTFGSGTRLTVV.

The V gene is TRBV9, the J gene TRBJ1-6, with 8 bases fitting TRBD1. Germline values: CDR1 SGDLS, CDR2 YYNGEE. The CDR3 contains 15 residues. After removal of 0 bases from V and 7 bases from J, the junction contained 3 bases not matched to a gene. In DNA form, the CDR3 reads TGTGCCAGCAGCGTAGCTACAGGGGGGAATTCACCCCTCCACTTT. Its protein product is CASSVATGGNSPLHF.

The chain combines TRBV4-1 with TRBJ2-1; 7 bases agree with TRBD1. The V gene end was trimmed by 0 bases and the J gene end by 7 bases; junction bases not matched to a gene: 9. The CDR3 runs to 16 residues. The V gene's germline CDR1 is MGHRA and CDR2 YSYEKL. The CDR3 bases are TGCGCCAGCAGCCAAGACGGGACAGCCAACCCGAATGAGCAGTTCTTC. Its protein is CASSQDGTANPNEQFF.